This is a list of T cell receptor beta chains from one sample in a study of CD8 T cells in Susac syndrome. Each CDR3 protein is one row after TCRdb ran MiXCR on the immunoSEQ multiplex PCR reads. The table has about 190,000 distinct CDR3 sequences, just under 95% seen once. The sequenced sample consisted of CD8+ T cells from PBMCs. All receptors derive from a human donor with Susac syndrome. CDR3s include the opening cysteine and the closing phenylalanine or tryptophan. D genes are given only for firm matches. The size of a clone is reported for some rows only, either as once, few or many, or as a class for expanded clones.

d_gene	j_gene	v_gene	abundance	CDR3aa	CDR3nt
NA	TRBJ2-1	TRBV4-1	NA	CASSQNLRGPSYNEQFF	TGCGCCAGCAGCCAAAACCTCAGGGGCCCTTCCTACAATGAGCAGTTCTTC
NA	TRBJ2-4	TRBV13	NA	CASSLFVGAKNIQYF	TGTGCCAGCAGCTTATTTGTCGGAGCCAAAAACATTCAGTACTTC
TRBD2	TRBJ2-5	TRBV5-5	NA	CASSDGLAIWGETQYF	TGTGCCAGCAGCGACGGACTAGCCATCTGGGGGGAGACCCAGTACTTC
NA	TRBJ1-2	TRBV24-1	NA	CATSEQGGYTF	TGTGCCACCAGTGAACAGGGCGGCTACACCTTC
NA	TRBJ2-4	TRBV9	NA	CASSVAADEGSAKNIQYF	TGTGCCAGCAGCGTAGCCGCAGACGAGGGGTCTGCCAAAAACATTCAGTACTTC
NA	TRBJ1-1	TRBV10-2	NA	CASSESGSGTAFF	TGCGCCAGCAGTGAGAGTGGGTCGGGTACAGCTTTCTTT
NA	TRBJ2-7	TRBV5-8	NA	CASSFSASSSYEQYF	TGTGCCAGCAGCTTCAGCGCATCGAGCTCCTACGAGCAGTACTTC
TRBD2	TRBJ2-1	TRBV12-3/TRBV12-4	NA	CASRLAGNEQFF	TGTGCCAGCAGACTAGCGGGGAATGAGCAGTTCTTC
NA	TRBJ1-3	TRBV7-9	NA	CASSLGDGWASGNTIYF	TGTGCCAGCAGCTTGGGGGACGGCTGGGCCTCTGGAAACACCATATATTTT
TRBD2	TRBJ2-1	TRBV6-5	NA	CASSYPSGTSDYNEQFF	TGTGCCAGCAGTTACCCTTCGGGGACTAGCGACTACAATGAGCAGTTCTTC
NA	TRBJ1-2	TRBV3-1	NA	CASSQGHSNYGYTF	TGTGCCAGCAGCCAAGGCCACAGTAACTATGGCTACACCTTC
NA	TRBJ2-4	TRBV29-1	NA	CSVLGTLAKNIQYF	TGCAGCGTCCTGGGGACTCTAGCCAAAAACATTCAGTACTTC
NA	TRBJ1-2	TRBV6-5	NA	CATSGSAGNYGYTF	TGTGCCACCTCAGGGTCGGCGGGCAACTATGGCTACACCTTC
TRBD2	TRBJ2-1	TRBV4-1	NA	CASSQVWSSGNLYNEQFF	TGCGCCAGCAGCCAAGTGTGGTCTAGCGGAAATCTCTACAATGAGCAGTTCTTC
NA	TRBJ2-5	TRBV3-1	NA	CASSQFPKTQYF	TGTGCCAGCAGCCAATTCCCTAAGACCCAGTACTTC
NA	TRBJ1-5	TRBV6-5	NA	CASRTGLNQPQHF	TGTGCCAGCAGGACAGGACTCAATCAGCCCCAGCATTTT
TRBD1	TRBJ2-2	TRBV25-1	NA	CASSEGTGSFGELFF	TGTGCCAGCAGTGAAGGGACAGGGAGTTTCGGGGAGCTGTTTTTT
NA	TRBJ2-3	TRBV5-6	NA	CASSLITDTQYF	TGTGCCAGCAGCTTGATTACAGATACGCAGTATTTT
NA	TRBJ2-7	TRBV11-2	NA	CASSLGMGEQYF	TGTGCCAGCAGCTTAGGGATGGGCGAGCAGTACTTC
NA	TRBJ1-1	TRBV9	NA	CASSAQRGTEAFF	TGTGCCAGCAGCGCCCAGAGGGGGACTGAAGCTTTCTTT
TRBD1	TRBJ1-5	TRBV4-1	NA	CASSHGTVNQPQHF	TGCGCCAGCAGCCATGGGACAGTTAATCAGCCCCAGCATTTT
NA	TRBJ1-1	TRBV9	NA	CASSVATSNTEAFF	TGTGCCAGCAGCGTAGCTACTTCGAACACTGAAGCTTTCTTT
NA	TRBJ1-4	TRBV7-6	once	CASSFGVAEKLFF	TGTGCCAGCAGCTTTGGGGTTGCAGAAAAACTGTTTTTT
NA	TRBJ1-1	TRBV7-9	NA	CASSPTDRNTEAFF	TGTGCCAGCAGCCCAACAGACAGAAACACTGAAGCTTTCTTT
TRBD2	TRBJ2-3	TRBV20-1	NA	CSAIKGPTSGPTDTQYF	TGCAGTGCGATAAAGGGGCCTACTAGCGGCCCCACAGATACGCAGTATTTT
NA	TRBJ2-2	TRBV3-1	NA	CASSQLSETGELFF	TGTGCCAGCAGCCAACTCAGTGAGACCGGGGAGCTGTTTTTT
TRBD2	TRBJ2-1	TRBV25-1	NA	CASSGLTSGGHYNEQFF	TGTGCCAGCAGCGGACTGACTAGCGGGGGTCACTACAATGAGCAGTTCTTC
NA	TRBJ1-3	TRBV3-1	once	CASSQASEGDSGNTIYF	TGTGCCAGCAGCCAAGCTTCGGAAGGGGACTCTGGAAACACCATATATTTT
TRBD2	TRBJ2-3	TRBV2	NA	CASSEPGLGDYF	TGTGCCAGCAGTGAACCGGGACTAGGGGACTATTTT
TRBD1	TRBJ2-7	TRBV4-1	NA	CASSSRDRGRDEQYF	TGCGCCAGCAGCTCTCGGGACAGGGGCAGGGACGAGCAGTACTTC
NA	TRBJ1-1	TRBV19	NA	CASSIAALLNTEAFF	TGTGCCAGTAGTATAGCAGCTCTACTGAACACTGAAGCTTTCTTT
TRBD2	TRBJ2-1	TRBV4-1	NA	CASSPPSGVYNEQFF	TGCGCCAGCAGCCCTCCTAGCGGAGTCTACAATGAGCAGTTCTTC
NA	TRBJ1-6	TRBV21-1	NA	CASSKRGVSVGRNSPLHF	TGTGCCAGCAGCAAACGTGGCGTATCAGTAGGGAGGAATTCACCCCTCCACTTT
NA	TRBJ2-5	TRBV2	once	CASADQETQYF	TGTGCCAGCGCGGACCAAGAGACCCAGTACTTC
NA	TRBJ2-7	TRBV5-1	NA	CASSLAYKDSTYEQYF	TGCGCCAGCAGCTTGGCCTATAAGGACAGCACCTACGAGCAGTACTTC
TRBD1	TRBJ2-5	TRBV29-1	once	CSARQGEETQYF	TGCAGCGCCCGACAGGGTGAGGAGACCCAGTACTTC
NA	TRBJ2-1	TRBV9	NA	CASSVGGGGYNEQFF	TGTGCCAGCAGCGTAGGAGGAGGAGGTTACAATGAGCAGTTCTTC
TRBD1	TRBJ2-3	TRBV6-5	NA	CASSYRDRALGDTQYF	TGTGCCAGCAGTTACCGAGACAGGGCCCTCGGAGATACGCAGTATTTT
NA	TRBJ1-2	TRBV20-1	NA	CSARVLGMTYGYTF	TGCAGTGCTAGAGTTTTAGGTATGACCTATGGCTACACCTTC
TRBD2	TRBJ2-3	TRBV20-1	NA	CSAPLAGAGDTQYF	TGCAGTGCCCCCCTAGCGGGGGCGGGGGATACGCAGTATTTT
NA	TRBJ2-7	TRBV12-3/TRBV12-4	NA	CASEGTSYEQYF	TGTGCCAGCGAGGGAACCTCCTACGAGCAGTACTTC
NA	TRBJ2-7	TRBV28	NA	CASSSRHSYEQYF	TGTGCCAGCAGTTCCCGTCATTCCTACGAGCAGTACTTC
NA	TRBJ2-5	TRBV20-1	NA	CSANRGGPDETQYF	TGCAGTGCTAACCGTGGGGGGCCGGATGAGACCCAGTACTTC
TRBD2	TRBJ2-7	TRBV7-6	NA	CASVPTSGSFDEQYF	TGTGCCAGCGTCCCCACTAGCGGGAGTTTCGACGAGCAGTACTTC
TRBD1	TRBJ1-1	TRBV11-2	NA	CASSLTKTGKYTEAFF	TGTGCCAGCAGCTTAACAAAGACAGGGAAGTATACTGAAGCTTTCTTT
TRBD2	TRBJ2-3	TRBV20-1	NA	CSASPSGRVIDTQYF	TGCAGTGCTAGTCCTAGCGGGAGGGTCATAGATACGCAGTATTTT
TRBD2	TRBJ2-7	TRBV11-2	NA	CASSLGGSGRVYEQYF	TGTGCCAGCAGCTTAGGTGGTAGCGGGAGAGTTTACGAGCAGTACTTC
NA	TRBJ2-7	TRBV28	NA	CASSPPEGASKQYF	TGTGCCAGCAGCCCCCCTGAAGGGGCTAGTAAGCAGTACTTC
NA	TRBJ2-2	TRBV29-1	once	CSVGDFNTGELFF	TGCAGCGTTGGGGACTTTAACACCGGGGAGCTGTTTTTT
NA	TRBJ1-1	TRBV6-6	NA	CATSTEIPEAFF	TGTGCCACTTCGACAGAGATACCTGAAGCTTTCTTT
NA	TRBJ1-1	TRBV4-2	NA	CASSQAGMNTEAFF	TGTGCCAGCAGCCAAGCAGGGATGAACACTGAAGCTTTCTTT
TRBD1	TRBJ2-7	TRBV3-1	NA	CASSPWDSSQPSYEQYF	TGTGCCAGCAGCCCATGGGACAGCAGTCAACCCTCCTACGAGCAGTACTTC
NA	TRBJ2-7	TRBV7-9	NA	CASSLAPDTRSYEQYF	TGTGCCAGCAGCTTAGCGCCGGACACTCGATCTTACGAGCAGTACTTC